The entry below gives a single T cell receptor (beta chain) sequence along with its context. These data come from a study of OX40 agonist ivuxolimab in advanced cancers. About the research overall: Melanoma, hepatocellular carcinoma, head and neck or renal cell cancer occurred in dose-escalation patients.

V dropped 6 bases and J dropped 0; count of bases not matched to a gene: 20. This CDR3 is built from 20 residues. CDR1 LNHDA and CDR2 SQIVND come from the germline V gene (reference sequence). Sequenced by immunoSEQ multiplex PCR; TCRdb stores in-frame clones only, minus some. The sample comprises tens of thousands of clones, about 80% of which are singletons, and 21% rests with the top ten. Autoimmune disease history or systemic immunosuppression meant exclusion. This sequence was found in an adult with an advanced solid tumor such as melanoma, head and neck, liver or kidney cancer. This sample comprised CD4+ or CD8+ T cells sorted from blood, obtained in a trial of the OX40 agonist ivuxolimab. V usage is TRBV19 and J usage is TRBJ1-5, with TRBD1 matching over 7 bases. The CDR3, as DNA: TGTGCCAGTAGGGTCCTTGGACGGGGACAGAAAATATATAGCAATCAGCCCCAGCATTTT. Its protein is CASRVLGRGQKIYSNQPQHF.